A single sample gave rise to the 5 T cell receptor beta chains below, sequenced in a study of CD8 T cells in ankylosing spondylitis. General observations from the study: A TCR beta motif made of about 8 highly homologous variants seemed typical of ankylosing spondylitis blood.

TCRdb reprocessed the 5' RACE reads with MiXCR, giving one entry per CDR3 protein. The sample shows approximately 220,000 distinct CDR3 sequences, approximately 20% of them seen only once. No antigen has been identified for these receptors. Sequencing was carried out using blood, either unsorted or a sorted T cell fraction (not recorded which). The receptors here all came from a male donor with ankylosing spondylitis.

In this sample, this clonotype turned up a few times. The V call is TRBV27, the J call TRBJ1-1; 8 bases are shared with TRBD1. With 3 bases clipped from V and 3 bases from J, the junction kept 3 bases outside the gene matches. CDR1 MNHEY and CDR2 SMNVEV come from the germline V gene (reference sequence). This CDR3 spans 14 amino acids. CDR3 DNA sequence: TGTGCCAGCAGTTTCGGCAGGGGGCACACTGAAGCTTTCTTT. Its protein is CASSFGRGHTEAFF.

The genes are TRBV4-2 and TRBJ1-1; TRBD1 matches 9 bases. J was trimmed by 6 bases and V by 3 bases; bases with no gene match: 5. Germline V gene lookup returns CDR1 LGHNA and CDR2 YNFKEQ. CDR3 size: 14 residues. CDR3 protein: CASSQGTGWPEAFF. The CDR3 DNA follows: TGTGCCAGCAGCCAGGGGACAGGGTGGCCTGAAGCTTTCTTT.

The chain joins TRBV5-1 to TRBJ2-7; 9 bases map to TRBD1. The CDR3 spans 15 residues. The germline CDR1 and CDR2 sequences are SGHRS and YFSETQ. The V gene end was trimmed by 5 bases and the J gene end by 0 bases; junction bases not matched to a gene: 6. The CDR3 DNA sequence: TGCGCCAGCAGGCCCGGGACAGGGAGCTCCTACGAGCAGTACTTC. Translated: CASRPGTGSSYEQYF.

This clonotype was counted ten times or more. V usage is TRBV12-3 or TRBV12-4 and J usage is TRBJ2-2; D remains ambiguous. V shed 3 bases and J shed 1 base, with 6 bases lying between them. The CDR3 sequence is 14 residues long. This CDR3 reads CASSFVGNTGELFF. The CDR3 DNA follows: TGTGCCAGCAGTTTTGTGGGGAACACCGGGGAGCTGTTTTTT.

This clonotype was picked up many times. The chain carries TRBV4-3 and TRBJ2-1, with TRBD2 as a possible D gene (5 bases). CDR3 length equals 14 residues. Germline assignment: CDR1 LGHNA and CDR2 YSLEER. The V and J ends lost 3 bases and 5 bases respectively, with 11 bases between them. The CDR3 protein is CASSHGLGNNEQFF. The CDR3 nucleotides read TGCGCCAGCAGCCACGGACTGGGGAACAATGAGCAGTTCTTC.